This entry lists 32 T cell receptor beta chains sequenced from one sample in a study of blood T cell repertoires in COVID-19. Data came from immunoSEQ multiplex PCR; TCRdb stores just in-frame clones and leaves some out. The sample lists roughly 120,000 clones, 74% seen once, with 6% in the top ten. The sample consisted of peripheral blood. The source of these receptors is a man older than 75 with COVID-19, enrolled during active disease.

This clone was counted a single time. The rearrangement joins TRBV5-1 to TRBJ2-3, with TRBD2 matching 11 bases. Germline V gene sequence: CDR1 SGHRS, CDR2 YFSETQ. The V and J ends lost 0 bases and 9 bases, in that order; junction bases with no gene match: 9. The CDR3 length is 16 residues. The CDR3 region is CASSLATSGSPGTQYF. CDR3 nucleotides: TGCGCCAGCAGCTTGGCAACTAGCGGGAGCCCCGGGACGCAGTATTTT.

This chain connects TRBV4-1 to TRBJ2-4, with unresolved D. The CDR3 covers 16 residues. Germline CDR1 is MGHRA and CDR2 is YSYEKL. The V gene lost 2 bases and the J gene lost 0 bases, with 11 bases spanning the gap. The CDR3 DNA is TGCGCCAGCAGCCAATTCCCCCGACTAGCCAAAAACATTCAGTACTTC. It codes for CASSQFPRLAKNIQYF.

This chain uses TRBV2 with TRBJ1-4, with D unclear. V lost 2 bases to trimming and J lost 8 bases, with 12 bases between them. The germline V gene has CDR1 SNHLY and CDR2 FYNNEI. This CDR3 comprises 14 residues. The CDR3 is CASSEFGMREKLFF. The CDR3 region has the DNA TGTGCCAGCAGTGAATTCGGGATGAGAGAAAAACTGTTTTTT.

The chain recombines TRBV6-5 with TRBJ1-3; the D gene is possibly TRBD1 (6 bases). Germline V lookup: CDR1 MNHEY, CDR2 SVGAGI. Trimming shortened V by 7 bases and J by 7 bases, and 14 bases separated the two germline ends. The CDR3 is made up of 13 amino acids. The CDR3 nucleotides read TGTGCCAGCACCCAAGCAGGGGCCAACACCATATATTTT. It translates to CASTQAGANTIYF.

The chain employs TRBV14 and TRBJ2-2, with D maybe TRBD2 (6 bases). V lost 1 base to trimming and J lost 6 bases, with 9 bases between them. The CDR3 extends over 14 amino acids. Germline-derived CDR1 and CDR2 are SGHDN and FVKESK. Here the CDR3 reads CASSQGLAPGELFF. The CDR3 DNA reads TGTGCCAGCAGCCAAGGCCTAGCGCCCGGGGAGCTGTTTTTT.

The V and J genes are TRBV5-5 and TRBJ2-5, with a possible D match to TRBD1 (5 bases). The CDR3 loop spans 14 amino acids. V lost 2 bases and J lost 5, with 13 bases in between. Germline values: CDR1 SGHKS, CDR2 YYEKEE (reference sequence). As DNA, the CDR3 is TGTGCCAGCAGCTTTGACAGCTTGGAGGAGACCCAGTACTTC. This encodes CASSFDSLEETQYF.

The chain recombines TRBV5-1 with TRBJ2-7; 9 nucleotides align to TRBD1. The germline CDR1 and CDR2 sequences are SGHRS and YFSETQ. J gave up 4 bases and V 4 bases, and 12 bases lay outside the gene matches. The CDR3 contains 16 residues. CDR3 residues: CASSGGRQGDKYEQYF. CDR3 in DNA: TGCGCCAGCAGCGGGGGTCGACAGGGGGATAAGTACGAGCAGTACTTC.

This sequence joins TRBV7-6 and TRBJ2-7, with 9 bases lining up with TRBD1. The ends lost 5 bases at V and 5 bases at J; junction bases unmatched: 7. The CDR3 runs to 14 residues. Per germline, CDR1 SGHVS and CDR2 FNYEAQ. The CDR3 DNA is TGTGCCAGCAGCCGCGGGACAGGGTTCGACGAGCAGTACTTC. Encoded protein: CASSRGTGFDEQYF.

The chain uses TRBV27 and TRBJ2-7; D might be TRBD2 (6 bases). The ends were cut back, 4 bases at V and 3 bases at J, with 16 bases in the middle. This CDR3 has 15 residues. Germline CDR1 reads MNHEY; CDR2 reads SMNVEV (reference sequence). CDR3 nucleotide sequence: TGTGCCAGCAGTTACCTTTTCGGGAGCGGCTACGAGCAGTACTTC. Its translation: CASSYLFGSGYEQYF.

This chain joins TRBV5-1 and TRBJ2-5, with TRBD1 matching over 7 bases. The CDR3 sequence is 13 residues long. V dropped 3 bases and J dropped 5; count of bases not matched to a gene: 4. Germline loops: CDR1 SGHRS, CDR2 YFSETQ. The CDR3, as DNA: TGCGCCAGCAGCTACCACAGGGGTGAGACCCAGTACTTC. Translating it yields CASSYHRGETQYF.

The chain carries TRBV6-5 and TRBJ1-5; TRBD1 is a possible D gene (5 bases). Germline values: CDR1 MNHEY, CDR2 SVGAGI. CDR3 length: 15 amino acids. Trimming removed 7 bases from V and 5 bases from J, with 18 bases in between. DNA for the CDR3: TGTGCCAGCACCTCCTGGCAGGGAGGTCATCAGCCCCAGCATTTT. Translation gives CASTSWQGGHQPQHF.

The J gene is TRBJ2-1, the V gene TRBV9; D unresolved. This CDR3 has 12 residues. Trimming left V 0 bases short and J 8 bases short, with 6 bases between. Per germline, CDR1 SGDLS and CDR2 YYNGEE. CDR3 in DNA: TGTGCCAGCAGCGTAGCCGGGTATGAGCAGTTCTTC. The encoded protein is CASSVAGYEQFF.

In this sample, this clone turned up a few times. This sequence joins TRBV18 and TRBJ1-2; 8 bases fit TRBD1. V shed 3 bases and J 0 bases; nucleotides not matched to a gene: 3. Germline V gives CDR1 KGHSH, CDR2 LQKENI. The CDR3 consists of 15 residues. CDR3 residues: CASSPGTGSNYGYTF. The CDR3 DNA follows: TGTGCCAGCTCACCTGGGACAGGTTCTAACTATGGCTACACCTTC.

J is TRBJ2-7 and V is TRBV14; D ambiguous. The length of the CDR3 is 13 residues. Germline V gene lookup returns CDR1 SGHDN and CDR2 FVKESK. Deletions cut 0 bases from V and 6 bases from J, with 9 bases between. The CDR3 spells CASSQDFRREQYF. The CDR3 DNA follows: TGTGCCAGCAGCCAAGATTTTCGTCGCGAGCAGTACTTC.

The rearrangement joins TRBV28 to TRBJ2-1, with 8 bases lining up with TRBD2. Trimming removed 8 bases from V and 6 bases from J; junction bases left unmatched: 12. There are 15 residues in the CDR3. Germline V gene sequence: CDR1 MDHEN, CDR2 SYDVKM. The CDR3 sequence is CASWNREGPRNEQFF. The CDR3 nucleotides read TGTGCCAGCTGGAATCGGGAGGGACCGCGCAATGAGCAGTTCTTC.

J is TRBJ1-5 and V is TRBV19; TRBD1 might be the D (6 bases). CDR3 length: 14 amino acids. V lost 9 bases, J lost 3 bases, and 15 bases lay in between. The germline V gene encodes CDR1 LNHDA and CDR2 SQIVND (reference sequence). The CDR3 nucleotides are TGTGCCAGCGGACAGCGGTATACCAATCAGCCCCAGCATTTT. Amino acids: CASGQRYTNQPQHF.

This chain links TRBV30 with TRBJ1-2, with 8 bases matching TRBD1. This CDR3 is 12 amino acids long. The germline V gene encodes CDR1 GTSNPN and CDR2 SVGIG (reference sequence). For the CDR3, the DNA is TGTGCTCATGGGGACAGGCTCTATGGCTACACCTTC. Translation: CAHGDRLYGYTF.

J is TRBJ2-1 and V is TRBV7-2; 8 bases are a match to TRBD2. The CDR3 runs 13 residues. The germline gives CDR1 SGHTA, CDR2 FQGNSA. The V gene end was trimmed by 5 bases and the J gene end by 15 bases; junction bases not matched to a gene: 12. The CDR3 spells CASSATREGLRFF. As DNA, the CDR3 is TGTGCCAGCAGCGCCACCCGGGAGGGCCTTAGGTTCTTC. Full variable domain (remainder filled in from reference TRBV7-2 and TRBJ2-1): GAGVSQSPSNKVTEKGKDVELRCDPISGHTALYWYRQSLGQGLEFLIYFQGNSAPDKSGLPSDRFSAERTGGSVSTLTIQRTQQEDSAVYLCASSATREGLRFFGPGTRLTVL.

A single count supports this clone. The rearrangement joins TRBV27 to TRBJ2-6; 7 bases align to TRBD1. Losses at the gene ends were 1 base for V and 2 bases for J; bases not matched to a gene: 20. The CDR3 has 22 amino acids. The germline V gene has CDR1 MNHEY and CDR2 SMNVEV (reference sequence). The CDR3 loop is CASSLLNGQAGNLYAGANVLTF. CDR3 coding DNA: TGTGCCAGCAGTTTATTAAACGGACAGGCAGGCAACTTATATGCTGGGGCCAACGTCCTGACTTTC.

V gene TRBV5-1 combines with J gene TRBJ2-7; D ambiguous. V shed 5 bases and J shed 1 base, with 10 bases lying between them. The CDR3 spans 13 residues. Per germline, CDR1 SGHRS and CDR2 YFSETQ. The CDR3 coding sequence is TGCGCCAGCAGGACTTTCACTTCCTACGAGCAGTACTTC. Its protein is CASRTFTSYEQYF.

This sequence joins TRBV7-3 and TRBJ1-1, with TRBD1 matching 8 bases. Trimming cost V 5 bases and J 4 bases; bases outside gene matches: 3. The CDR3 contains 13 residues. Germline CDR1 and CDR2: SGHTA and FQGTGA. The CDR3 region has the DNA TGTGCCAGCAGCCAACAGGGGGGCACTGAAGCTTTCTTT. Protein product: CASSQQGGTEAFF.

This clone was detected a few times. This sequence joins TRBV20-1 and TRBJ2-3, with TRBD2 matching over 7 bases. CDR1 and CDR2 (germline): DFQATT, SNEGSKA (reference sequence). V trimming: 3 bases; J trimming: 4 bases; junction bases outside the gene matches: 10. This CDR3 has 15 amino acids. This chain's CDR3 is CSASPGGSSADTQYF. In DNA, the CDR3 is TGCAGTGCTAGTCCGGGCGGGAGCTCGGCAGATACGCAGTATTTT.

The chain's CDR3 is CAGAGCAEQYF. The CDR3, as DNA: TGTGCCGGGGCGGGATGCGCCGAGCAGTACTTC. V is TRBV28 and J is TRBJ2-7, with D possibly being TRBD2 (6 bases). The germline V and J ends were trimmed by 11 bases and 6 bases, with 14 bases remaining between them. The CDR3 sequence is 11 residues long. CDR1 is MDHEN, CDR2 SYDVKM, per germline.

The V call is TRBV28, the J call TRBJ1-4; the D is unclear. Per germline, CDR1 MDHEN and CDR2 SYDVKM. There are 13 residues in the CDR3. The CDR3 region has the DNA TGTGCTATAGCTCGCGGAGTGAATGAAAAACTGTTTTTT. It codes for CAIARGVNEKLFF. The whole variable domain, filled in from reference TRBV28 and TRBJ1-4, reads DVKVTQSSRYLVKRTGEKVFLECVQDMDHENMFWYRQDPGLGLRLIYFSYDVKMKEKGDIPEGYSVSREKKERFSLILESASTNQTSMYLCAIARGVNEKLFFGSGTQLSVL.

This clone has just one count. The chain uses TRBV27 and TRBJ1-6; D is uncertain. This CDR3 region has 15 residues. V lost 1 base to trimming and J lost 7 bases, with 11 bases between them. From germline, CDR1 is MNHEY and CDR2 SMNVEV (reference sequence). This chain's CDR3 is CASSLWGGSNSPLHF. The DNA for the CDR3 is TGTGCCAGCAGTTTATGGGGAGGCTCAAATTCACCCCTCCACTTT.

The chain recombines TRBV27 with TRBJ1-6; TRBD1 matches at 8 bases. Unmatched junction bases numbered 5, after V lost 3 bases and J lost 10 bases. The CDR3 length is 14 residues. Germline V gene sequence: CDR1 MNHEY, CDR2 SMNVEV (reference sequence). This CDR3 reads CASSLDRVGSPLHF. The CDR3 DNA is TGTGCCAGCAGTTTGGACAGGGTAGGATCACCCCTCCACTTT.

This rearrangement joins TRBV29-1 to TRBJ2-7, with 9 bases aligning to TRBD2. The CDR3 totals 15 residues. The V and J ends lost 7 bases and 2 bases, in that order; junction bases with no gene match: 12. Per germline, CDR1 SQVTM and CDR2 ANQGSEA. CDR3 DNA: TGCAGCGCAACCCTTAGCGGGAGTGGTCCCTACGAGCAGTACTTC. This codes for CSATLSGSGPYEQYF.

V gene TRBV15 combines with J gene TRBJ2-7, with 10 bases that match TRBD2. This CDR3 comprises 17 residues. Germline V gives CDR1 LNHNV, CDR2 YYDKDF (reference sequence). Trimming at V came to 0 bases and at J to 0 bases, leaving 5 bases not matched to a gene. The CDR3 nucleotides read TGTGCCACCAGCAGAGAAAGGACTAGCGGTAGCTCCTACGAGCAGTACTTC. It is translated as CATSRERTSGSSYEQYF.

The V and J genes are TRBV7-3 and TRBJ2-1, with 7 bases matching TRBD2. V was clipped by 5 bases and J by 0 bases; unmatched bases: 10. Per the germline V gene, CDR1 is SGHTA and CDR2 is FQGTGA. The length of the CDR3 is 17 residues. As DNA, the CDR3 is TGTGCCAGCAGCCCATCTCCCGGCGGGAGCTCCTACAATGAGCAGTTCTTC. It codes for CASSPSPGGSSYNEQFF.

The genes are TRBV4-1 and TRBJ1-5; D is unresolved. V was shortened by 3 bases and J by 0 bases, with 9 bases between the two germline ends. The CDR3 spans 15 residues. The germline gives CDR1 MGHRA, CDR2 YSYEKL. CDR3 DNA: TGCGCCAGCAGCCAGGAGGGAGATAGCAATCAGCCCCAGCATTTT. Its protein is CASSQEGDSNQPQHF.

CDR3 DNA sequence: TGTGCTAGTGGTTCCGCTACTACTAGCGGCTTGGTGGAGCTGTTTTTT. The encoded protein is CASGSATTSGLVELFF. J is TRBJ2-2 and V is TRBV12-5, with TRBD2 identical over 8 bases. V shed 4 bases, J shed 10 bases, and the junction held 14 bases outside the gene matches. In germline, CDR1 is LGHNT, CDR2 FRNRAP. The CDR3 loop spans 16 amino acids.

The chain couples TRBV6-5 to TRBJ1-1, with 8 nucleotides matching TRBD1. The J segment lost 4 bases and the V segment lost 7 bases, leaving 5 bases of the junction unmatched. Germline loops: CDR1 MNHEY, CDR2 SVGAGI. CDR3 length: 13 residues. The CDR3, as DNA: TGTGCCAGCACCCCCGGACAGGGCACTGAAGCTTTCTTT. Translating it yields CASTPGQGTEAFF.